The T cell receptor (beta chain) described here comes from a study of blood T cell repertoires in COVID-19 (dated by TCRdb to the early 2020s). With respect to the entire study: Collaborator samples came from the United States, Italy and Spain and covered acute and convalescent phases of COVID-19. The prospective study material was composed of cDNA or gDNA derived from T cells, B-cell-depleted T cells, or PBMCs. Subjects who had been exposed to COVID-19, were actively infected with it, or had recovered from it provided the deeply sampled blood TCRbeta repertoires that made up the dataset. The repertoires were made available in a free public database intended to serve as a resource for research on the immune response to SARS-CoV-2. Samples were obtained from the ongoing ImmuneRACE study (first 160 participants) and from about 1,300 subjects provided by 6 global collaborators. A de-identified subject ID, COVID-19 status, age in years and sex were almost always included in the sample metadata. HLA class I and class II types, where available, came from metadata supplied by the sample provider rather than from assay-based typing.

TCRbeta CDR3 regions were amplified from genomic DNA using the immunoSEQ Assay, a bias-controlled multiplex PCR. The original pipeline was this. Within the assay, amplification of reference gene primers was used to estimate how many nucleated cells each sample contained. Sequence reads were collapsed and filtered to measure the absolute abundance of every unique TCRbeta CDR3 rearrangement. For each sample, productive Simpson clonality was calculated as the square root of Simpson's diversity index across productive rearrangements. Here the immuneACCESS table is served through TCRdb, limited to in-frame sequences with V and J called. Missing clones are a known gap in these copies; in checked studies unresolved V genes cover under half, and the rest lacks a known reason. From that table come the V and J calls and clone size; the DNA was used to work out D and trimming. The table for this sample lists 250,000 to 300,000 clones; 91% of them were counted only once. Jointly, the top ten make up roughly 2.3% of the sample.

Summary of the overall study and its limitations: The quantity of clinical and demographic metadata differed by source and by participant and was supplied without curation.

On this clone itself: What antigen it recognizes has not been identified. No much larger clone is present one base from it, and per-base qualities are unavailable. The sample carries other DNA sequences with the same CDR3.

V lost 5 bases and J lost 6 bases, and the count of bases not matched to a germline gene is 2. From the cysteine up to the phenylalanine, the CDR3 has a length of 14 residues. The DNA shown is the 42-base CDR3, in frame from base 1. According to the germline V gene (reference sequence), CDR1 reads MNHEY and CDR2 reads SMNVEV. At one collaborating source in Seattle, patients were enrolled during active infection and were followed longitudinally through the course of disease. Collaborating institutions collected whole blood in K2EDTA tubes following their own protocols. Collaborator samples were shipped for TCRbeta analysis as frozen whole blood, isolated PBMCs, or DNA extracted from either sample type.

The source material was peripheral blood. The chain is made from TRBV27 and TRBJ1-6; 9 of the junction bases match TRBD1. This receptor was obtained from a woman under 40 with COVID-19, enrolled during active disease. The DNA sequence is TGTGCCAGCAGTCCGGACAGGGGTAATTCACCCCTCCACTTT. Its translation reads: CASSPDRGNSPLHF.